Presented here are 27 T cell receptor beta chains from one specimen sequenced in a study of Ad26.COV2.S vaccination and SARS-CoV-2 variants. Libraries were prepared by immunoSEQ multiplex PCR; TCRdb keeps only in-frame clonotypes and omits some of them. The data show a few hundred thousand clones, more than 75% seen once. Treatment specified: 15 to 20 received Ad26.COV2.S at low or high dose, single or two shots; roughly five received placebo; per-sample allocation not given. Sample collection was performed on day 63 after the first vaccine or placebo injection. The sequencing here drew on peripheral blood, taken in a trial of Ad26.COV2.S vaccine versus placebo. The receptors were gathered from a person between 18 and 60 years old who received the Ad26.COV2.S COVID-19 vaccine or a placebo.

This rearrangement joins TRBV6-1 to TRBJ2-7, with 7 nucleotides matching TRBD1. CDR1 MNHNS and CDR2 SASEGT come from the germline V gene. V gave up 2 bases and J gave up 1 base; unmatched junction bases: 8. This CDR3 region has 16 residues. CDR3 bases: TGTGCCAGCAGTGAATACTTTGGACAGGTATCCTACGAGCAGTACTTC. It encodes CASSEYFGQVSYEQYF.

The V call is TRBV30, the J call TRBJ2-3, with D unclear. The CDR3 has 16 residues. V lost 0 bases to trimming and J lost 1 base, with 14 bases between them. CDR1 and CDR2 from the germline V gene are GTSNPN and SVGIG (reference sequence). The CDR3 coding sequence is TGTGCCTGGAGTGTACCGGATAGCTCCGGCACAGATACGCAGTATTTT. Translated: CAWSVPDSSGTDTQYF. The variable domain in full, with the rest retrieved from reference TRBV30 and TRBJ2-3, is SQTIHQWPATLVQPVGSPLSLECTVEGTSNPNLYWYRQAAGRGLQLLFYSVGIGQISSEVPQNLSASRPQDRQFILSSKKLLLSDSGFYLCAWSVPDSSGTDTQYFGPGTRLTVL.

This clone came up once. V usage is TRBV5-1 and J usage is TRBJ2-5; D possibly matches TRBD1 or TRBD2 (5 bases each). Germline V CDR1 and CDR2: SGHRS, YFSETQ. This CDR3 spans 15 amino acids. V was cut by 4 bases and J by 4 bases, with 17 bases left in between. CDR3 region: CASSARDPSRETQYF. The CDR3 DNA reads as TGCGCCAGCAGCGCCCGGGACCCATCCAGAGAGACCCAGTACTTC.

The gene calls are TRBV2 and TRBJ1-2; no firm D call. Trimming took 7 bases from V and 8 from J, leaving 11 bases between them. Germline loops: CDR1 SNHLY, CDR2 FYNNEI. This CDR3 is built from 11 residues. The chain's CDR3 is CASTSRSGYTF. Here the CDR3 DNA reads TGTGCCAGCACCAGCCGGTCGGGCTACACCTTC.

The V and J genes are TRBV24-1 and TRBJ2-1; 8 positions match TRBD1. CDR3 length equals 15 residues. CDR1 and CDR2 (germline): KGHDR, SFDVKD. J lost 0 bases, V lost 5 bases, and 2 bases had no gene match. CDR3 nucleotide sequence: TGTGCCACCAGTGCCACAGGGGGCTCCTACAATGAGCAGTTCTTC. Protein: CATSATGGSYNEQFF.

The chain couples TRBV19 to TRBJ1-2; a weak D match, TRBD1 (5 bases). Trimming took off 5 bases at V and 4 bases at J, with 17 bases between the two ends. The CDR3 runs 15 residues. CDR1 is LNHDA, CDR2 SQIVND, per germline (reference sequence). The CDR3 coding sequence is TGTGCCAGTAGTCCGACAGTATTAACGACCTATGGCTACACCTTC. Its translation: CASSPTVLTTYGYTF.

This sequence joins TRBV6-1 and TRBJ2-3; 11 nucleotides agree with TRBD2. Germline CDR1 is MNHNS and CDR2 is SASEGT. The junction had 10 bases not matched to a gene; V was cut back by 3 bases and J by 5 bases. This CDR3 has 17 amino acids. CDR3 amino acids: CASSEGIAGGLIDTQYF. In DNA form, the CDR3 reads TGTGCCAGCAGTGAGGGAATAGCGGGGGGGCTGATAGATACGCAGTATTTT.

The CDR3 protein is CASSSGPEVRYEQYF. In nucleotides, the CDR3 is TGTGCCAGCAGTTCCGGGCCGGAGGTTCGGTACGAGCAGTACTTC. J is TRBJ2-7 and V is TRBV28, with a weak D call TRBD2 (5 bases). Germline lookup yields CDR1 MDHEN and CDR2 SYDVKM. CDR3 length equals 15 residues. V was cut by 4 bases and J by 4 bases, with 17 bases left in between.

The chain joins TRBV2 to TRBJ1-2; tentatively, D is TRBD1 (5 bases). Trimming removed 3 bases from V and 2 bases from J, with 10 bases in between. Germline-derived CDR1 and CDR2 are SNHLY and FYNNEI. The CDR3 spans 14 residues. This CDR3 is CASSDKGANYGYTF. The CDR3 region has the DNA TGTGCCAGCAGTGACAAAGGGGCAAACTATGGCTACACCTTC.

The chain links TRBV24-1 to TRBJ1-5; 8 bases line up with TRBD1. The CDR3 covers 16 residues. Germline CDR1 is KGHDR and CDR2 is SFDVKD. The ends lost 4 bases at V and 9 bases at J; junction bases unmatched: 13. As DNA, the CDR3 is TGTGCCACCAGTGACCCGGGACAGGCCGGGGGTTCGCCCCAGCATTTT. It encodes CATSDPGQAGGSPQHF.

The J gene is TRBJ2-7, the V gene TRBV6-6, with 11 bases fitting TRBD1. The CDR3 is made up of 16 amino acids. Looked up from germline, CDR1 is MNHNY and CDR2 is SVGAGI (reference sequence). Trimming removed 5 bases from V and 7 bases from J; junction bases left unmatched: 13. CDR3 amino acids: CASSPPRTGGLGEQYF. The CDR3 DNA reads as TGTGCCAGCAGTCCCCCTCGGACAGGGGGCTTAGGGGAGCAGTACTTC.

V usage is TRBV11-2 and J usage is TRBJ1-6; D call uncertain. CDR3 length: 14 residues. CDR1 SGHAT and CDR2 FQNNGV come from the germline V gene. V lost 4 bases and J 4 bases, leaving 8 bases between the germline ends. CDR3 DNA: TGTGCCAGCAGCTCCGGGTTGTATAATTCACCCCTCCACTTT. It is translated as CASSSGLYNSPLHF.

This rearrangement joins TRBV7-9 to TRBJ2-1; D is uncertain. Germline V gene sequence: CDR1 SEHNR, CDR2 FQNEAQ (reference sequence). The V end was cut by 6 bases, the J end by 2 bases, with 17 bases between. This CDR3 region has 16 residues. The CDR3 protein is CASSAGSEWAYNEQFF. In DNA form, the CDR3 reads TGTGCCAGCAGTGCCGGGTCTGAATGGGCCTACAATGAGCAGTTCTTC.

For the CDR3, the DNA is TGTGCCAGCAGTGAAGAGTTGACAGGAGGAAACACCATATATTTT. Residues: CASSEELTGGNTIYF. The genes are TRBV6-1 and TRBJ1-3; D is possibly TRBD1 (6 bases). Germline lookup yields CDR1 MNHNS and CDR2 SASEGT. The CDR3 spans 15 residues. V was clipped by 1 base and J by 4 bases, with 11 bases between them.

CDR3 nucleotide sequence: TGCGCCAGCAGCGGGGGGGCTGGCCTTCGCACAGATACGCAGTATTTT. Protein sequence: CASSGGAGLRTDTQYF. V gene TRBV5-1 combines with J gene TRBJ2-3; tentative D call: TRBD2 (7 bases). The CDR3 contains 16 residues. Germline V CDR1 and CDR2: SGHRS, YFSETQ. Trimming took off 4 bases at V and 1 base at J, with 16 bases between the two ends.

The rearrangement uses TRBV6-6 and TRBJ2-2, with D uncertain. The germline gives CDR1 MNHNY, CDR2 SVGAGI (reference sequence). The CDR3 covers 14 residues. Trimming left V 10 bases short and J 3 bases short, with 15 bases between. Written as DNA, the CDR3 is TGTGCCACCACAAGGCGTCTCGACACCGGGGAGCTGTTTTTT. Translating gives CATTRRLDTGELFF.

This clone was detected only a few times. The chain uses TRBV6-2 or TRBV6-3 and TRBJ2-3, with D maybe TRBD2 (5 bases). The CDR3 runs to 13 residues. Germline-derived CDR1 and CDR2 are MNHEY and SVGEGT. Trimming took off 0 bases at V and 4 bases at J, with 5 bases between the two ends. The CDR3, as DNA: TGTGCCAGCAGTTACTCGGAGGCAGATACGCAGTATTTT. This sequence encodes CASSYSEADTQYF.

The CDR3 sequence: CASSELSGANVLTF. The CDR3 nucleotides are TGTGCCAGCAGTGAACTGTCTGGGGCCAACGTCCTGACTTTC. The chain recombines TRBV2 with TRBJ2-6; the D is unclear. The germline V gene has CDR1 SNHLY and CDR2 FYNNEI. The CDR3 has 14 amino acids. Trimming took off 2 bases at V and 1 base at J, with 3 bases between the two ends.

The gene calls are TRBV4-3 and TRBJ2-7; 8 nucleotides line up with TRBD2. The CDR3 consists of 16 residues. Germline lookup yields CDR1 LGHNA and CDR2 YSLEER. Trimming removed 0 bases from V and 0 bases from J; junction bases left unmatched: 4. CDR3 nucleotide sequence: TGCGCCAGCAGCCAAGAACTCGGGACTAGCTCCTACGAGCAGTACTTC. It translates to CASSQELGTSSYEQYF.

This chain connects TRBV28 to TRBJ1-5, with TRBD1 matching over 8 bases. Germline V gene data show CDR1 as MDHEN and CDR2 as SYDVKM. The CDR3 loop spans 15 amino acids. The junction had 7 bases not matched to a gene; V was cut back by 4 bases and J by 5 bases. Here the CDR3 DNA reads TGTGCCAGCAGTTCGACGGACAGGGTGCATCAGCCCCAGCATTTT. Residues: CASSSTDRVHQPQHF.

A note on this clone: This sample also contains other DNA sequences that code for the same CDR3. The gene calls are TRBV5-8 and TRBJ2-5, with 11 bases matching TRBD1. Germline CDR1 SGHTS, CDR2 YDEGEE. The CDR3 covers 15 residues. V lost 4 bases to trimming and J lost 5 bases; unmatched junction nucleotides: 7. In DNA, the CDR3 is TGTGCCAGCAGCCTTTGGACAGGGGGCCGGGAGACCCAGTACTTC. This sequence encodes CASSLWTGGRETQYF.

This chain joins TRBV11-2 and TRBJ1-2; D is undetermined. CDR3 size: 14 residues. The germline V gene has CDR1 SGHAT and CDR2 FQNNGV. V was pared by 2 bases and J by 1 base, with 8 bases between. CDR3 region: CASSLNRLNYGYTF. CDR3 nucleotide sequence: TGTGCCAGCAGCTTAAACAGACTTAACTATGGCTACACCTTC.

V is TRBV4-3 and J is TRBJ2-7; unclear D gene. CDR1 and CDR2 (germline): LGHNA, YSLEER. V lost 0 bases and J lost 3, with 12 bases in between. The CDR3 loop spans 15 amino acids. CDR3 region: CASSQEPSRRYEQYF. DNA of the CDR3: TGCGCCAGCAGCCAAGAACCGTCCAGGCGCTACGAGCAGTACTTC.

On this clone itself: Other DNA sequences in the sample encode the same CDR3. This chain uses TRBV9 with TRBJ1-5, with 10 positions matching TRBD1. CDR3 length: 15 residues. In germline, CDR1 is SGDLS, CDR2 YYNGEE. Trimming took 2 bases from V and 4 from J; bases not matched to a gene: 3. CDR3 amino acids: CASSVGDRGNQPQHF. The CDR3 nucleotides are TGTGCCAGCAGCGTGGGGGACAGGGGTAATCAGCCCCAGCATTTT.

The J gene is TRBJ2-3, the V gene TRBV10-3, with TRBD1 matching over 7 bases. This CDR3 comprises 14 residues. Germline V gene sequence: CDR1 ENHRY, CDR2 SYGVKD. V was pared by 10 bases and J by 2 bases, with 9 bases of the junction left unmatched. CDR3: CATRWTGNTDTQYF. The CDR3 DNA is TGTGCCACCCGGTGGACAGGAAACACAGATACGCAGTATTTT.

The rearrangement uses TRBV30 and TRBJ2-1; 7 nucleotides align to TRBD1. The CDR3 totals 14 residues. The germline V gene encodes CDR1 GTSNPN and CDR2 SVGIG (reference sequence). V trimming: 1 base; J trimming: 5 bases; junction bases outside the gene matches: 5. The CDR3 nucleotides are TGTGCCTGGAGTGGACAGGGTAGGGACAATGAGCAGTTCTTC. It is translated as CAWSGQGRDNEQFF.

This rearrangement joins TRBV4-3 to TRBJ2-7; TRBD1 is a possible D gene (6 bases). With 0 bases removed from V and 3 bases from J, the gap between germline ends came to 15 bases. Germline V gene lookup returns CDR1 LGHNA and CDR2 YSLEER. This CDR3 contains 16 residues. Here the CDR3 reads CASSQESGTNHYEQYF. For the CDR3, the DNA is TGCGCCAGCAGCCAAGAATCCGGGACAAACCACTACGAGCAGTACTTC.